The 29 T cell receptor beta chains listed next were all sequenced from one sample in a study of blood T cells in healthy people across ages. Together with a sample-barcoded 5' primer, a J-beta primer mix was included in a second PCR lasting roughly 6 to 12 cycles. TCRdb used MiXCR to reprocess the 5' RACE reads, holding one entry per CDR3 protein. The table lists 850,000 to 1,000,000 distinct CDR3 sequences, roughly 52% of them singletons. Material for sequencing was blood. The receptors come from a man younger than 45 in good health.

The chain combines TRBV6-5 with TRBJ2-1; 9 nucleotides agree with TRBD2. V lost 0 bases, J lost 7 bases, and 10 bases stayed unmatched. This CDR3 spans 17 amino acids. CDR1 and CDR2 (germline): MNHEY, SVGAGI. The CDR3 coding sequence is TGTGCCAGCAGTTACTCCCCACGGCCTAGCGGGGAGAATGAGCAGTTCTTC. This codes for CASSYSPRPSGENEQFF.

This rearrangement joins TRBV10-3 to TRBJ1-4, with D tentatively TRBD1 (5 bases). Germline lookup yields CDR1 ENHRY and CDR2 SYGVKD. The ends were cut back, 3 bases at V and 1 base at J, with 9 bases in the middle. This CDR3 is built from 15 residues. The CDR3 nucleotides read TGTGCCATCAGTGATTACGGGGGAACTAATGAAAAACTGTTTTTT. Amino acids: CAISDYGGTNEKLFF.

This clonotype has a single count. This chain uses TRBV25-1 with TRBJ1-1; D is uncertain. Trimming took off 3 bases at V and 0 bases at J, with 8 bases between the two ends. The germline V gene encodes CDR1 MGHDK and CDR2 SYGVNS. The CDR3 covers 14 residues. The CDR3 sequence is CASSDPRLNTEAFF. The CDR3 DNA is TGTGCCAGCAGTGATCCCAGGTTGAACACTGAAGCTTTCTTT.

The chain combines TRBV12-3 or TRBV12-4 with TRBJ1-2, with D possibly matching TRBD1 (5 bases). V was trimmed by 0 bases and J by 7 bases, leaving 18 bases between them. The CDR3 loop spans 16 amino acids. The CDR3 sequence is CASSLAGTGPLGGYTF. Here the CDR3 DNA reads TGTGCCAGCAGTTTAGCGGGAACAGGACCCTTGGGTGGCTACACCTTC.

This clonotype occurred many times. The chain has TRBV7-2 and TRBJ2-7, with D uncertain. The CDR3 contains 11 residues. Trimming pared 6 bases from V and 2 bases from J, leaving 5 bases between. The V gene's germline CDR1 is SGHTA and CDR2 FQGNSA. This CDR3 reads CASSRTYEQYF. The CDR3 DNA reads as TGTGCCAGCAGTCGTACCTACGAGCAGTACTTC.

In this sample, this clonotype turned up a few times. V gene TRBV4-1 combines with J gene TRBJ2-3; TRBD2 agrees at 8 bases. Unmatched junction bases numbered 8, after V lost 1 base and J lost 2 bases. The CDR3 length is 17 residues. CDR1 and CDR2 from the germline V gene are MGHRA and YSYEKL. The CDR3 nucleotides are TGCGCCAGCAGCCAAGTTGGGTTAGCGGGGACCACAGATACGCAGTATTTT. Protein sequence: CASSQVGLAGTTDTQYF.

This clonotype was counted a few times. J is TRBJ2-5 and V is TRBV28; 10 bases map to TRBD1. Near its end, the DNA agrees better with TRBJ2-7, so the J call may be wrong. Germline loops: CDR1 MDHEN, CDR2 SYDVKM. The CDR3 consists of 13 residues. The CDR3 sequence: CASRGQGFNEQYF. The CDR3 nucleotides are TGTGCCAGCCGGGGACAGGGGTTTAACGAGCAGTACTTC.

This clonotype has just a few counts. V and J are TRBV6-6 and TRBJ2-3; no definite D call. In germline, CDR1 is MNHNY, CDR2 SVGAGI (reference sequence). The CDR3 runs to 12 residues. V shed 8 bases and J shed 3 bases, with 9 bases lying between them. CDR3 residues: CASGSGTDTQYF. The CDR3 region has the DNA TGTGCCAGCGGTTCCGGGACAGATACGCAGTATTTT.

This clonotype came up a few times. The CDR3 is CATGTGAYEQYF. CDR3 sequence (DNA): TGTGCCACCGGGACAGGGGCCTACGAGCAGTACTTC. This rearrangement joins TRBV10-3 to TRBJ2-7, with 10 bases that match TRBD1. With 10 bases clipped from V and 2 bases from J, the junction kept 2 bases outside the gene matches. CDR3 length: 12 residues. CDR1 ENHRY and CDR2 SYGVKD come from the germline V gene.

CDR3 nucleotide sequence: TGCAGTGCTAGTCCGCGGGCAGGGCCTCAGCCCCAGCATTTT. Its protein is CSASPRAGPQPQHF. This sequence joins TRBV20-1 and TRBJ1-5, with D tentatively TRBD1 (5 bases). Germline V lookup: CDR1 DFQATT, CDR2 SNEGSKA (reference sequence). The CDR3 consists of 14 residues. V was cut by 3 bases and J by 6 bases, with 15 bases left in between.

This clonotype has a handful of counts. In DNA, the CDR3 is TGTGCCAGCAGTCCCAGTCAGGACTCCTACGAGCAGTACTTC. Its translation is CASSPSQDSYEQYF. This chain uses TRBV6-2 or TRBV6-3 with TRBJ2-7; D gene uncertain. The CDR3 sequence is 14 residues long. Germline values: CDR1 MNHEY, CDR2 SVGEGT. The V end lost 5 bases, the J end lost 0 bases, and 11 bases lay between the germline ends.

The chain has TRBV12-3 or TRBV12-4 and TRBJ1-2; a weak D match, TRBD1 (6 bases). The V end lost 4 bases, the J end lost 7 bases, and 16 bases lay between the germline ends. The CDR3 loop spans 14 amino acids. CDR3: CASSSGAPGGGYTF. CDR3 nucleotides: TGTGCCAGCAGTTCAGGGGCTCCCGGTGGTGGCTACACCTTC.

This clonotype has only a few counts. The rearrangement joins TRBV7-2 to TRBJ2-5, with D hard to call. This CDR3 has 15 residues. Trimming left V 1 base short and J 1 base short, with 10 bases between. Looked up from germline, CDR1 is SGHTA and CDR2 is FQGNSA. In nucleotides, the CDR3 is TGTGCCAGCAGCTTAGTAACTTCCGCCCAAGAGACCCAGTACTTC. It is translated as CASSLVTSAQETQYF.

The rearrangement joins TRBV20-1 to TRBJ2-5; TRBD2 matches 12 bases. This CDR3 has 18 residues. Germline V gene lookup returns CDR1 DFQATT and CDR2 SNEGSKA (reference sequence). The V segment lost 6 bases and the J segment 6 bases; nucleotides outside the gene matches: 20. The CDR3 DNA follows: TGCAGTGCCGAGACAGGGATACTAGCGGGGGGTCTTTTAAAGACCCAGTACTTC. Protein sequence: CSAETGILAGGLLKTQYF.

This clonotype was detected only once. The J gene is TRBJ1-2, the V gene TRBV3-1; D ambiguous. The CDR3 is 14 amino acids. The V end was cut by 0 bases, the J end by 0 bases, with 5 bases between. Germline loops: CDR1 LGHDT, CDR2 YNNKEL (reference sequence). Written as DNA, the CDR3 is TGTGCCAGCAGCCAAGATCCCTCTAACTATGGCTACACCTTC. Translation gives CASSQDPSNYGYTF.

CDR3 DNA sequence: TGCAGTGGCGGGGGTCTAGCGGGTTACAATGAGCAGTTCTTC. It is translated as CSGGGLAGYNEQFF. The rearrangement uses TRBV20-1 and TRBJ2-1; 8 bases map to TRBD2. The germline gives CDR1 DFQATT, CDR2 SNEGSKA (reference sequence). V lost 7 bases to trimming and J lost 4 bases; unmatched junction nucleotides: 9. The CDR3 is 14 residues long.

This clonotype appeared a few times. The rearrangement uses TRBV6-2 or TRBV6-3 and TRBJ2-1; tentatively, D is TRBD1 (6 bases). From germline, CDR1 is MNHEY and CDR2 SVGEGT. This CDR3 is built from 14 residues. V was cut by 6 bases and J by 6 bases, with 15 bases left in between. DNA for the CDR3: TGTGCCAGCAGAAATGCAGGGGCAGGCAATGAGCAGTTCTTC. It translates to CASRNAGAGNEQFF.

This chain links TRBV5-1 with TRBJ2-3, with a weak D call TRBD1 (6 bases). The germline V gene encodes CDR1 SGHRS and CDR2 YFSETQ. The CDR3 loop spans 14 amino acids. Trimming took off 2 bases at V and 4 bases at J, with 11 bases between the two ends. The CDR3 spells CASSFARGADTQYF. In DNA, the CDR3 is TGCGCCAGCAGCTTCGCCAGGGGAGCAGATACGCAGTATTTT.

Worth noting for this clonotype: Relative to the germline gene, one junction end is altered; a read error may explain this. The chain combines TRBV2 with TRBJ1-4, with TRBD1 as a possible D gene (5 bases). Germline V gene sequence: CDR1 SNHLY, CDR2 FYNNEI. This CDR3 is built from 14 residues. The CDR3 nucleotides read TGTGCCAGCAGTGGGTCCGGGACTAAGGAAAAACTGTTTTTT. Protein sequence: CASSGSGTKEKLFF.

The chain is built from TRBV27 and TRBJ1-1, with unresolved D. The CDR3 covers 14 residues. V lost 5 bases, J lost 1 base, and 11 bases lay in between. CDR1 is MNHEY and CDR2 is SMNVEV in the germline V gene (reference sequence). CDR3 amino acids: CASSGSVGNTEAFF. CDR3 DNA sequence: TGTGCCAGCAGTGGGAGCGTAGGGAACACTGAAGCTTTCTTT.

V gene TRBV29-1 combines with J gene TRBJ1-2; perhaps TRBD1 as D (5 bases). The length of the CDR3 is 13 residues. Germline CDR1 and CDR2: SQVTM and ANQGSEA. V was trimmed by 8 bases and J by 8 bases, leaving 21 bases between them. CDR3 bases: TGCAGCACAGACCGGGACTCCGGACGGGGCTACACCTTC. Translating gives CSTDRDSGRGYTF.

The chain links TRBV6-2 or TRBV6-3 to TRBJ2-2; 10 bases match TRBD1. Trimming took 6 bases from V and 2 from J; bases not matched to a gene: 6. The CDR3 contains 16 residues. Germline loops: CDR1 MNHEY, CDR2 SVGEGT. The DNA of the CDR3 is TGTGCCAGCAGCCGGGACAGGGGCTATAACACCGGGGAGCTGTTTTTT. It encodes CASSRDRGYNTGELFF.

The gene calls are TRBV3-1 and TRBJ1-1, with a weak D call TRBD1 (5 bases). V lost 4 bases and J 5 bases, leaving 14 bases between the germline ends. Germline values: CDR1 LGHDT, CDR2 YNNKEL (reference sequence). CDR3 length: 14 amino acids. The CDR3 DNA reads TGTGCCAGCAGCCGGGCAGGGCCGCAAACTGAAGCTTTCTTT. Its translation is CASSRAGPQTEAFF. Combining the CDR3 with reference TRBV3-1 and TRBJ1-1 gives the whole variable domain DTAVSQTPKYLVTQMGNDKSIKCEQNLGHDTMYWYKQDSKKFLKIMFSYNNKELIINETVPNRFSPKSPDKAHLNLHINSLELGDSAVYFCASSRAGPQTEAFFGQGTRLTVV.

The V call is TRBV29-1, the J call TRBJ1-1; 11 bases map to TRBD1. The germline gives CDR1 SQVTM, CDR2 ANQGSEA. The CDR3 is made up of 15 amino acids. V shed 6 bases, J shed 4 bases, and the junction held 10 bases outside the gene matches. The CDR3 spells CSVARTGGGGTEAFF. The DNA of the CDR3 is TGCAGCGTCGCCAGGACAGGGGGCGGAGGCACTGAAGCTTTCTTT.

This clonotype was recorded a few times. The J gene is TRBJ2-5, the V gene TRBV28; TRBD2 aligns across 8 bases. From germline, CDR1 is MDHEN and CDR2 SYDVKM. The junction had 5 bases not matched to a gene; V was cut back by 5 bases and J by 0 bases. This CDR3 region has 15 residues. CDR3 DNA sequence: TGTGCCAGCAGTCCCCCGGGACTAGACCAAGAGACCCAGTACTTC. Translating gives CASSPPGLDQETQYF.

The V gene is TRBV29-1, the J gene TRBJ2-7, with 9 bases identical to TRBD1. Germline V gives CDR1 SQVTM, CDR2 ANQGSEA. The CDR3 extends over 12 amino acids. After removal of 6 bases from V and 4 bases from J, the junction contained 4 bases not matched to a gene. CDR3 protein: CSVRGTGYEQYF. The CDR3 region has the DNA TGCAGCGTGAGGGGGACAGGGTACGAGCAGTACTTC.

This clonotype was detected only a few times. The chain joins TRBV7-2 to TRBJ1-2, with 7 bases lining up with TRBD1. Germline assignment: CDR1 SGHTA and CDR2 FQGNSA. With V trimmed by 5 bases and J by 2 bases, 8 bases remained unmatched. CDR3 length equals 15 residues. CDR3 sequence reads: CASSGSGTDNYGYTF. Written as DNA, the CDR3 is TGTGCCAGCAGCGGTTCCGGGACAGACAACTATGGCTACACCTTC.

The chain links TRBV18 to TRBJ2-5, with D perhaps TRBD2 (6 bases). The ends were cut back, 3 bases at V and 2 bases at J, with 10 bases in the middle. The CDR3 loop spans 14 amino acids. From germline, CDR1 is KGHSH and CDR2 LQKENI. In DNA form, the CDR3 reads TGTGCCAGCTCACCCTACGCGGGGCAAGAGACCCAGTACTTC. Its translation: CASSPYAGQETQYF.

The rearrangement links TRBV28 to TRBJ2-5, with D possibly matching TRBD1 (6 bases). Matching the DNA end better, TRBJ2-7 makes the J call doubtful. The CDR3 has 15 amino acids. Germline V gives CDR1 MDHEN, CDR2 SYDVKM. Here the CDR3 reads CASSLGGYAAYEQYF. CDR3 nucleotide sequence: TGTGCCAGCAGTTTAGGGGGCTACGCCGCCTACGAGCAGTACTTC.